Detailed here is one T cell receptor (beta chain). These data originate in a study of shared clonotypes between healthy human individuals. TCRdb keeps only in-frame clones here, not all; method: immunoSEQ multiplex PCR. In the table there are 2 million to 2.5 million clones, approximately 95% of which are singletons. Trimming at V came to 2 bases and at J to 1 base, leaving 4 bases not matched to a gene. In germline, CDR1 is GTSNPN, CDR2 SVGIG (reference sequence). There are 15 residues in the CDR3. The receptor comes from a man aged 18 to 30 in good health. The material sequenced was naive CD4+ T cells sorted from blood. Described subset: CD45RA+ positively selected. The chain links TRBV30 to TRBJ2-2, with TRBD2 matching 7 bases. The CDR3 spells CAWSRAGLNTGELFF. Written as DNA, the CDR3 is TGTGCCTGGAGTAGAGCGGGGCTGAACACCGGGGAGCTGTTTTTT. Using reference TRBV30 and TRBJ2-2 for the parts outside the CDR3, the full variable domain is SQTIHQWPATLVQPVGSPLSLECTVEGTSNPNLYWYRQAAGRGLQLLFYSVGIGQISSEVPQNLSASRPQDRQFILSSKKLLLSDSGFYLCAWSRAGLNTGELFFGEGSRLTVL.